The present entry profiles one T cell receptor (beta chain) with its context. V lost 2 bases, J lost 1 base, and 8 bases lay in between. Germline-derived CDR1 and CDR2 are SGHAT and FQNNGV. The CDR3 extends over 14 amino acids. The data were produced by immunoSEQ multiplex PCR, yet TCRdb's version contains in-frame clones alone and is incomplete. The sample records hundreds of thousands of clones, roughly 76% being singletons. Enrollment of patients from Seattle took place during active infection, with longitudinal follow-up. This specimen belongs to a study of blood T cell repertoires in COVID-19. Study details: Spain, Italy and the United States supplied samples that represented acute and convalescent COVID-19.

This chain uses TRBV11-2 with TRBJ1-1; D ambiguous. The sequence was obtained from a woman older than 75 with COVID-19, enrolled during active disease. Sequencing used peripheral blood. The CDR3 protein is CASSLNGRNTEAFF. CDR3 nucleotide sequence: TGTGCCAGCAGCTTAAATGGGCGGAACACTGAAGCTTTCTTT.